Listed below are T cell receptor beta chains from one sample, sequenced in a study of naive and memory T cell subsets. TCRdb analysed the UMI-ligation and nested PCR reads with MiXCR anew, one entry per CDR3 protein. The profile shows about 90,000 distinct CDR3 sequences, around 11% of them singletons. Sequencing was carried out using naive CD4+ T cells from blood. The receptors come from a human donor in good health. Each CDR3 is given with its conserved first and last residue. A D gene is named only where the DNA matches it firmly. Size tells how often a clone was seen (once, few, many) or the class of an expanded clone, and some rows leave it out.

V	size	J	D	CDR3	DNA
TRBV20-1	many	TRBJ2-1	.	CSARGRGTGQFF	TGCAGTGCTAGAGGAAGGGGAACAGGGCAGTTCTTC
TRBV6-5	.	TRBJ2-3	.	CASAETASTDTQYF	TGTGCCAGCGCCGAGACGGCTAGCACAGATACGCAGTATTTT
TRBV6-5	.	TRBJ1-4	.	CASRDDSATNEKLFF	TGTGCCAGCAGGGACGACTCGGCGACTAATGAAAAACTGTTTTTT
TRBV12-3/TRBV12-4	few	TRBJ1-1	.	CASSLALRTEAFF	TGTGCCAGCAGTTTAGCTTTGAGGACTGAAGCTTTCTTT
TRBV9	few	TRBJ2-3	.	CASSLGSFSDTQYF	TGTGCCAGCAGCCTCGGGTCCTTTTCAGATACGCAGTATTTT
TRBV11-2	few	TRBJ2-6	.	CASSPTGQLHSGANVLTF	TGTGCCAGCAGCCCGACTGGACAGTTACATTCTGGGGCCAACGTCCTGACTTTC
TRBV3-1	few	TRBJ2-1	.	CASSQELGGAGYNEQFF	TGTGCCAGCAGCCAAGAGTTAGGAGGGGCGGGATACAATGAGCAGTTCTTC
TRBV19	.	TRBJ1-5	.	CASTKLNIINQPQHF	TGTGCCAGTACCAAACTAAACATCATAAATCAGCCCCAGCATTTT
TRBV28	few	TRBJ2-6	.	CASMDLSGANVLTF	TGTGCCAGTATGGATCTCTCTGGGGCCAACGTCCTGACTTTC
TRBV7-2	.	TRBJ1-5	.	CASSEQQDGPQHF	TGTGCCAGCAGCGAACAACAGGATGGGCCCCAGCATTTT
TRBV7-2	.	TRBJ2-5	.	CASSLGGGGETQYF	TGTGCCAGCAGCTTAGGCGGTGGGGGGGAGACCCAGTACTTC
TRBV20-1	many	TRBJ2-7	TRBD2	CSARTSGETSYEQYF	TGCAGTGCCAGAACTAGCGGGGAAACCTCCTACGAGCAGTACTTC
TRBV29-1	.	TRBJ2-1	.	CSVLSGIEQFF	TGCAGCGTTCTCTCCGGGATCGAGCAGTTCTTC
TRBV7-2	.	TRBJ2-3	.	CASSYVLSTDTQYF	TGTGCCAGCAGCTACGTTTTAAGCACAGATACGCAGTATTTT
TRBV6-4	.	TRBJ2-5	.	CASSDGGHSKMETQYF	TGTGCCAGCAGTGACGGGGGACACTCCAAGATGGAGACCCAGTACTTC
TRBV27	many	TRBJ2-1	TRBD1	CASSERDREQFF	TGTGCCAGCAGTGAGAGGGACAGAGAGCAGTTCTTC
TRBV28	.	TRBJ1-4	.	CASRLSGANEKLFF	TGTGCCAGCAGGCTCAGTGGGGCTAATGAAAAACTGTTTTTT
TRBV5-5	.	TRBJ2-1	TRBD1	CASGAGTGFQNEQFF	TGTGCCAGCGGCGCCGGGACAGGGTTCCAGAATGAGCAGTTCTTC
TRBV5-1	.	TRBJ2-1	TRBD2	CASSLARTSGSGDNEQFF	TGCGCCAGCAGCTTGGCTAGGACTAGCGGGAGTGGGGACAATGAGCAGTTCTTC
TRBV12-3/TRBV12-4	.	TRBJ2-2	TRBD2	CASTLAGGGTGELFF	TGTGCCAGCACACTAGCGGGGGGCGGGACCGGGGAGCTGTTTTTT
TRBV6-2/TRBV6-3	.	TRBJ2-5	TRBD2	CASRRTSGGETQYF	TGTGCCAGCAGACGGACTAGCGGGGGCGAGACCCAGTACTTC
TRBV29-1	.	TRBJ1-1	.	CSARTDLNTEAFF	TGCAGCGCCCGGACCGACTTGAACACTGAAGCTTTCTTT
TRBV30	few	TRBJ2-1	.	CAGTSRESRNEQFF	TGTGCCGGGACAAGCCGGGAGTCCCGCAATGAGCAGTTCTTC
TRBV29-1	many	TRBJ1-1	.	CSVESRVTEAFF	TGCAGCGTTGAAAGCAGGGTCACTGAAGCTTTCTTT
TRBV11-1	.	TRBJ1-1	TRBD1	CASRLSTGVTEAFF	TGTGCCAGCAGACTAAGTACAGGGGTCACTGAAGCTTTCTTT
TRBV6-2/TRBV6-3	few	TRBJ2-6	.	CASSYVGWDRPNSGANVLTF	TGTGCCAGCAGTTACGTGGGATGGGACCGACCAAACTCTGGGGCCAACGTCCTGACTTTC
TRBV20-1	few	TRBJ2-7	TRBD1	CSAPGQGGYEQYF	TGCAGTGCCCCGGGACAGGGGGGCTACGAGCAGTACTTC
TRBV2	many	TRBJ2-7	TRBD1	CASGTGGLGEQYF	TGTGCCAGCGGAACAGGGGGCTTGGGGGAGCAGTACTTC
TRBV5-1	few	TRBJ1-5	TRBD1	CASSLQGALNQPQHF	TGCGCCAGCAGCTTGCAGGGGGCTCTCAATCAGCCCCAGCATTTT
TRBV7-9	.	TRBJ2-5	.	CASSFHGGKETQYF	TGTGCCAGCAGCTTTCATGGCGGCAAAGAGACCCAGTACTTC
TRBV11-1	.	TRBJ2-7	.	CASSLAAGAEQYF	TGTGCCAGCAGCTTAGCGGCGGGGGCCGAGCAGTACTTC
TRBV2	.	TRBJ2-1	.	CASRKDGDNEQFF	TGTGCCAGCAGGAAGGACGGGGACAATGAGCAGTTCTTC
TRBV5-4	.	TRBJ2-3	TRBD2	CASSSRTSGRDTQYF	TGTGCCAGCAGCTCGCGGACTAGCGGGAGGGATACGCAGTATTTT
TRBV6-5	.	TRBJ2-1	TRBD2	CASSPRTSGSYSEQFF	TGTGCCAGCAGCCCCAGGACTAGCGGGAGTTATAGTGAGCAGTTCTTC
TRBV4-2	.	TRBJ2-3	.	CASRAMGKGGDTQYF	TGTGCCAGCAGGGCGATGGGAAAAGGGGGAGATACGCAGTATTTT
TRBV6-2/TRBV6-3	many	TRBJ2-1	TRBD1	CASSGQGAGEQFF	TGTGCCAGCAGTGGACAGGGGGCAGGTGAGCAGTTCTTC
TRBV4-1	.	TRBJ2-2	TRBD2	CASSFTGLAGGYTGELFF	TGCGCCAGCAGCTTTACGGGACTAGCGGGAGGATACACCGGGGAGCTGTTTTTT
TRBV7-2	.	TRBJ2-5	TRBD2	CASSLAGGGQETQYF	TGTGCCAGCAGCCTGGCGGGGGGTGGGCAAGAGACCCAGTACTTC
TRBV6-7	few	TRBJ2-1	TRBD1	CAGGGAGQGETEQFF	TGTGCCGGCGGTGGAGCGGGACAGGGAGAAACAGAGCAGTTCTTC
TRBV5-4	few	TRBJ2-7	TRBD2	CASKVASGTYEQYF	TGTGCCAGCAAGGTGGCTAGCGGGACCTACGAGCAGTACTTC
TRBV7-2	many	TRBJ2-7	.	CASSLEGTRTREQYF	TGTGCCAGCAGCTTAGAGGGGACAAGGACGCGCGAGCAGTACTTC
TRBV12-3/TRBV12-4	many	TRBJ1-1	.	CASSLRGAEAFF	TGTGCCAGCAGTTTGCGGGGGGCAGAAGCTTTCTTT